These 28 T cell receptor beta chains originate from one sample sequenced in a study of a mutant IDH1 vaccine in newly diagnosed glioma. Sequencing used immunoSEQ multiplex PCR; TCRdb keeps in-frame clones, though not all of them. The sample includes about 42,000 clones, 70% to 90% of them seen just once. Time point given: week 5, during vaccination. Topical imiquimod accompanied each vaccine dose, which consisted of 300 ug of mutant IDH1 20-mer peptide. Antigen specificity for these receptors is unknown. The sequencing used PBMCs, collected from a glioma patient whose treatment included an IDH1 peptide vaccine. Receptors originate from a man in his forties with glioma.

V usage is TRBV9 and J usage is TRBJ1-3; the match to TRBD1 covers 9 bases. V dropped 4 bases and J dropped 8; count of bases not matched to a gene: 10. Germline V gene sequence: CDR1 SGDLS, CDR2 YYNGEE. This CDR3 comprises 15 residues. CDR3 region: CASSPRDRVTDTIYF. CDR3 DNA sequence: TGTGCCAGCAGCCCCCGGGACAGGGTCACGGACACCATATATTTT.

This clone was detected only once. The chain joins TRBV25-1 to TRBJ2-1, with TRBD2 as a possible D gene (6 bases). Germline-derived CDR1 and CDR2 are MGHDK and SYGVNS. V was cut by 3 bases and J by 3 bases, with 12 bases left in between. This CDR3 has 15 residues. As DNA, the CDR3 is TGTGCCAGCAGTGAGATTGCTAGCGTCTACAATGAGCAGTTCTTC. Translation: CASSEIASVYNEQFF. Drawing the rest from reference TRBV25-1 and TRBJ2-1, the complete variable domain is EADIYQTPRYLVIGTGKKITLECSQTMGHDKMYWYQQDPGMELHLIHYSYGVNSTEKGDLSSESTVSRIRTEHFPLTLESARPSHTSQYLCASSEIASVYNEQFFGPGTRLTVL.

This chain uses TRBV30 with TRBJ2-2; 7 bases line up with TRBD2. Germline V gene lookup returns CDR1 GTSNPN and CDR2 SVGIG (reference sequence). CDR3 length equals 15 residues. In DNA, the CDR3 is TGTGCTTCGAGGGTCTGGACTAGGAACACCGGGGAGCTGTTTTTT. Protein product: CASRVWTRNTGELFF.

V is TRBV10-3 and J is TRBJ1-3; D gene ambiguous. This CDR3 region has 14 residues. In germline, CDR1 is ENHRY, CDR2 SYGVKD. V was clipped by 0 bases and J by 3 bases, with 6 bases between them. CDR3 residues: CAISESGIGNTIYF. The CDR3 region has the DNA TGTGCCATCAGTGAGTCTGGAATTGGAAACACCATATATTTT.

The chain joins TRBV5-1 to TRBJ2-1, with a weak D call TRBD2 (7 bases). The germline V gene has CDR1 SGHRS and CDR2 YFSETQ. V was clipped by 5 bases and J by 5 bases, with 14 bases between them. This CDR3 is 14 amino acids long. The CDR3 nucleotides read TGCGCCAGCAGAGGGGGGAGGGCCGACAATGAGCAGTTCTTC. Its protein is CASRGGRADNEQFF.

This clone has a handful of counts. The chain joins TRBV9 to TRBJ2-6; D unclear. V lost 0 bases, J lost 0 bases, and 19 bases lay in between. Germline-derived CDR1 and CDR2 are SGDLS and YYNGEE. This CDR3 spans 20 amino acids. Written as DNA, the CDR3 is TGTGCCAGCAGCGTAGCCCAAAGCTTAGCCGGCGACTCTGGGGCCAACGTCCTGACTTTC. This encodes CASSVAQSLAGDSGANVLTF. Full variable domain (rest looked up from reference TRBV9 and TRBJ2-6): DSGVTQTPKHLITATGQRVTLRCSPRSGDLSVYWYQQSLDQGLQFLIQYYNGEERAKGNILERFSAQQFPDLHSELNLSSLELGDSALYFCASSVAQSLAGDSGANVLTFGAGSRLTVL.

The chain recombines TRBV25-1 with TRBJ1-3, with D perhaps TRBD1 (5 bases). This CDR3 region has 16 residues. Germline V lookup: CDR1 MGHDK, CDR2 SYGVNS. The V and J ends lost 4 bases and 1 base respectively, with 14 bases between them. The CDR3 reads CASSAPGMDSGNTIYF. Written as DNA, the CDR3 is TGTGCCAGCAGTGCCCCAGGGATGGATTCTGGAAACACCATATATTTT.

V and J are TRBV13 and TRBJ2-7; D gene unclear. Germline V CDR1 and CDR2: PRHDT, FYEKMQ (reference sequence). The CDR3 extends over 15 amino acids. Trimming cost V 5 bases and J 3 bases, with 17 bases left between them. The CDR3 DNA sequence: TGTGCCAGCAGCGAAACTCTTCGGTCATTCTACGAGCAGTACTTC. Translating gives CASSETLRSFYEQYF.

The CDR3 coding sequence is TGTGCCAGCAGCAGGAGGCTAGCGGGGACCTACGAGCAGTACTTC. The encoded protein is CASSRRLAGTYEQYF. J is TRBJ2-7 and V is TRBV7-9, with 9 bases aligning to TRBD2. V shed 5 bases, J shed 2 bases, and the junction held 7 bases outside the gene matches. Per germline, CDR1 SEHNR and CDR2 FQNEAQ (reference sequence). The length of the CDR3 is 15 residues.

This clone is categorized as medium-sized. J is TRBJ2-1 and V is TRBV19, with unresolved D. The CDR3 covers 12 residues. Germline V CDR1 and CDR2: LNHDA, SQIVND (reference sequence). The V gene lost 4 bases and the J gene lost 7 bases, with 8 bases spanning the gap. CDR3 sequence: CASSRVVNEQFF. The CDR3 DNA reads TGTGCCAGTAGTAGGGTTGTAAATGAGCAGTTCTTC. The full variable domain, rest sourced from reference TRBV19 and TRBJ2-1, is DGGITQSPKYLFRKEGQNVTLSCEQNLNHDAMYWYRQDPGQGLRLIYYSQIVNDFQKGDIAEGYSVSREKKESFPLTVTSAQKNPTAFYLCASSRVVNEQFFGPGTRLTVL.

The CDR3 DNA reads TGTGCCAGCAGTTACTCAGGGACAGGGGGGAACGGGGAGCTGTTTTTT. This translates into CASSYSGTGGNGELFF. The J gene is TRBJ2-2, the V gene TRBV6-5, with 11 bases identical to TRBD1. V was clipped by 0 bases and J by 7 bases; unmatched bases: 4. Germline V lookup: CDR1 MNHEY, CDR2 SVGAGI. This CDR3 comprises 16 residues.

This rearrangement joins TRBV18 to TRBJ2-3, with a possible D match to TRBD1 (5 bases). Per germline, CDR1 KGHSH and CDR2 LQKENI. With 1 base removed from V and 2 bases from J, the gap between germline ends came to 10 bases. The CDR3 loop spans 15 amino acids. The CDR3 DNA reads as TGTGCCAGCTCACCACGGGGCTCCACCACAGATACGCAGTATTTT. This encodes CASSPRGSTTDTQYF.

This clone was found once. The chain combines TRBV7-9 with TRBJ1-5; D is uncertain. V lost 4 bases, J lost 3 bases, and 10 bases lay in between. The CDR3 spans 14 residues. Germline V gene lookup returns CDR1 SEHNR and CDR2 FQNEAQ (reference sequence). The CDR3 here is CASSSTGYNQPQHF. The CDR3 DNA reads TGTGCCAGCAGCTCCACGGGGTACAATCAGCCCCAGCATTTT.

The rearrangement joins TRBV30 to TRBJ2-1; 7 nucleotides align to TRBD2. The germline gives CDR1 GTSNPN, CDR2 SVGIG (reference sequence). V gave up 2 bases and J gave up 8 bases; unmatched junction bases: 3. The CDR3 extends over 12 amino acids. CDR3 loop: CAWSWLADEQFF. CDR3 in DNA: TGTGCCTGGAGTTGGCTAGCGGATGAGCAGTTCTTC.

The V call is TRBV5-1, the J call TRBJ1-2; TRBD1 aligns across 9 bases. J was trimmed by 7 bases and V by 4 bases; bases with no gene match: 11. There are 15 residues in the CDR3. Germline assignment: CDR1 SGHRS and CDR2 YFSETQ. The DNA of the CDR3 is TGCGCCAGCAGCGCAGGGGGACAGGGTGCGATTGGCTACACCTTC. It specifies CASSAGGQGAIGYTF.

The V call is TRBV4-1, the J call TRBJ2-3; 8 positions agree with TRBD2. The CDR3 covers 18 residues. CDR1 MGHRA and CDR2 YSYEKL come from the germline V gene. The ends lost 0 bases at V and 6 bases at J; junction bases unmatched: 14. The CDR3 is CASSQERNSGTRHDTQYF. In DNA, the CDR3 is TGCGCCAGCAGCCAAGAGCGCAATTCCGGGACTAGGCATGATACGCAGTATTTT.

This clone was recorded only once. The chain is built from TRBV2 and TRBJ2-5; the match to TRBD1 covers 7 bases. CDR1 is SNHLY, CDR2 FYNNEI, per germline. The CDR3 is 14 amino acids. The ends lost 5 bases at V and 5 bases at J; junction bases unmatched: 8. The DNA of the CDR3 is TGTGCCAGCAGTAGACAGGGCCCCGGGGAGACCCAGTACTTC. Its translation is CASSRQGPGETQYF. Variable domain in full (rest from reference TRBV2 and TRBJ2-5): EPEVTQTPSHQVTQMGQEVILRCVPISNHLYFYWYRQILGQKVEFLVSFYNNEISEKSEIFDDQFSVERPDGSNFTLKIRSTKLEDSAMYFCASSRQGPGETQYFGPGTRLLVL.

The chain joins TRBV28 to TRBJ2-7; D may be TRBD1 (5 bases). Germline CDR1 MDHEN, CDR2 SYDVKM. The V and J ends lost 5 bases and 6 bases respectively, with 20 bases between them. The CDR3 has 15 amino acids. CDR3 coding DNA: TGTGCCAGCAGTCAACCCGACCAGGGCGGTGTCGAGCAGTACTTC. Residues: CASSQPDQGGVEQYF. The entire variable domain, with the rest obtained from reference TRBV28 and TRBJ2-7, is as follows: DVKVTQSSRYLVKRTGEKVFLECVQDMDHENMFWYRQDPGLGLRLIYFSYDVKMKEKGDIPEGYSVSREKKERFSLILESASTNQTSMYLCASSQPDQGGVEQYFGPGTRLTVT.

The V call is TRBV7-6, the J call TRBJ2-3; D is ambiguous. With 2 bases removed from V and 4 bases from J, the gap between germline ends came to 10 bases. Germline V gene sequence: CDR1 SGHVS, CDR2 FNYEAQ. This CDR3 has 14 residues. DNA of the CDR3: TGTGCCAGCAGCTTAAGGCGGAGCCCAGATACGCAGTATTTT. This translates into CASSLRRSPDTQYF.

V and J are TRBV19 and TRBJ2-1, with TRBD1 identical over 7 bases. CDR3 size: 14 residues. Losses at the gene ends were 6 bases for V and 0 bases for J; bases not matched to a gene: 2. Germline V gene lookup returns CDR1 LNHDA and CDR2 SQIVND (reference sequence). The CDR3: CASRTGSSYNEQFF. The DNA of the CDR3 is TGTGCCAGTAGGACAGGGAGCTCCTACAATGAGCAGTTCTTC.

The chain recombines TRBV2 with TRBJ2-3; 15 bases are shared with TRBD2. CDR1 and CDR2 (germline): SNHLY, FYNNEI. This CDR3 is 16 amino acids long. V shed 7 bases and J 11 bases; nucleotides not matched to a gene: 13. For the CDR3, the DNA is TGTGCCAGCAAAATCGGGACTAGCGGGAGGATGGGGGGGCAGTATTTT. It yields the protein CASKIGTSGRMGGQYF. Full variable domain (missing parts from reference TRBV2 and TRBJ2-3): EPEVTQTPSHQVTQMGQEVILRCVPISNHLYFYWYRQILGQKVEFLVSFYNNEISEKSEIFDDQFSVERPDGSNFTLKIRSTKLEDSAMYFCASKIGTSGRMGGQYFGPGTRLTVL.

This clone was recorded only once. This chain uses TRBV19 with TRBJ2-7; 8 positions agree with TRBD2. Trimming cost V 5 bases and J 3 bases; bases outside gene matches: 6. The CDR3 loop spans 14 amino acids. Germline CDR1 reads LNHDA; CDR2 reads SQIVND (reference sequence). The CDR3 sequence is CASSPAGGGYEQYF. Here the CDR3 DNA reads TGTGCCAGTAGTCCCGCCGGGGGGGGCTACGAGCAGTACTTC.

In its sample, this clone was seen once. The chain combines TRBV11-3 with TRBJ2-2; D perhaps matches TRBD1 (5 bases). Germline loops: CDR1 SGHNT, CDR2 YENEEA. Trimming cost V 1 base and J 3 bases, with 21 bases left between them. The CDR3 runs to 19 residues. The CDR3 here is CASSLGQGLATSDTGELFF. CDR3 DNA sequence: TGTGCCAGCAGCTTAGGGCAGGGATTGGCGACCAGTGACACCGGGGAGCTGTTTTTT.

V usage is TRBV18 and J usage is TRBJ2-3; TRBD2 agrees at 9 bases. The CDR3 contains 16 residues. With 5 bases clipped from V and 1 base from J, the junction kept 7 bases outside the gene matches. CDR1 is KGHSH and CDR2 is LQKENI in the germline V gene. DNA for the CDR3: TGTGCCAGCTCAAAGGAGGTAGCGGGAGGCACAGATACGCAGTATTTT. Translated, it gives CASSKEVAGGTDTQYF.

V usage is TRBV7-9 and J usage is TRBJ1-4; the D is unclear. Trimming took 3 bases from V and 3 from J, leaving 8 bases between them. This CDR3 is 14 amino acids long. Germline assignment: CDR1 SEHNR and CDR2 FQNEAQ (reference sequence). CDR3 nucleotide sequence: TGTGCCAGCAGCTTCTCCAGTGCTAATGAAAAACTGTTTTTT. It yields the protein CASSFSSANEKLFF.

The chain has TRBV4-2 and TRBJ2-3, with a possible D match to TRBD2 (5 bases). The V end was cut by 0 bases, the J end by 1 base, with 11 bases between. CDR1 is LGHNA, CDR2 YNFKEQ, per germline. The CDR3 loop spans 16 amino acids. The chain's CDR3 is CASSQDDDYRTDTQYF. The CDR3 bases are TGTGCCAGCAGCCAAGACGACGACTACCGCACAGATACGCAGTATTTT.

CDR3 bases: TGTGCCATCAGCGACGGGGGGGGCCAGCCCCAGCATTTT. It encodes CAISDGGGQPQHF. The J gene is TRBJ1-5, the V gene TRBV10-3, with D perhaps matching TRBD1 (6 bases). The ends were cut back, 6 bases at V and 7 bases at J, with 13 bases in the middle. Per the germline V gene, CDR1 is ENHRY and CDR2 is SYGVKD. CDR3 length: 13 residues.

J is TRBJ2-2 and V is TRBV19, with D possibly TRBD2 on 7 matching bases. The germline V and J ends were trimmed by 5 bases and 4 bases, with 14 bases remaining between them. The CDR3 consists of 15 residues. Germline V gene sequence: CDR1 LNHDA, CDR2 SQIVND (reference sequence). CDR3 protein: CASSSSGGVTGELFF. Written as DNA, the CDR3 is TGTGCCAGTAGTTCCTCGGGGGGCGTCACCGGGGAGCTGTTTTTT.